This T cell receptor beta chain was recorded in a study of OX40 agonist ivuxolimab in advanced cancers. Study background: Males comprised about 78% of the group, whose mean age was roughly 64 years (range roughly 23 to 90). Among those treated, three patients had partial responses, one with hepatocellular carcinoma and two with cutaneous melanoma. Points from the study as a whole: The antigens recognized by the expanded peripheral T cells, that is their antigen specificity, were not determined.

Only in-frame clones appear in the TCRdb table, and some are missing; sequencing was by immunoSEQ multiplex PCR. The sample has 70,000 or so clones, roughly 90% seen once. This clone has a single count. The antigen is undetermined. V shed 0 bases and J shed 3 bases, with 18 bases lying between them. The CDR3 spans 18 residues. The germline gives CDR1 SGHTA, CDR2 FQGNSA. The starting material was CD4+ or CD8+ T cells sorted from blood, obtained in a trial of the OX40 agonist ivuxolimab. The clonotype was recovered from an adult with an advanced solid tumor such as melanoma, head and neck, liver or kidney cancer. This chain links TRBV7-2 with TRBJ1-5; weak D call: TRBD1 (6 bases). The DNA for the CDR3 is TGTGCCAGCAGCTTAGCGCTTTCGACAGGAGCCAACAATCAGCCCCAGCATTTT. Amino acids: CASSLALSTGANNQPQHF.